This TCR beta chain appears in the sequencing data of a study of T cell repertoires in cytomegalovirus infection. Study-wide background: Based on public TCR beta signatures, there were indications of CMV infection and of a matching HLA type. Whole-study findings and limits: Cumulative frequency of public TCR beta families picked out carriers of CMV plus the relevant HLA. HLA-C-restricted, CMV-specific TCR beta clonotypes were dominant ex vivo.

There are 13 residues in the CDR3. Germline assignment: CDR1 LNHDA and CDR2 SQIVND (reference sequence). Germline trimming cut 7 bases from V and 1 base from J; bases unmatched to any gene: 4. In the case of this clonotype: Its antigen is not known.

TCRdb re-called the reads through MiXCR, storing one row per CDR3 protein. The sample holds more than 400,000 distinct CDR3 sequences, 26% seen once. V usage is TRBV19 and J usage is TRBJ2-7; 7 bases fit TRBD2. The source is a human donor in good health (CMV status not recorded). Some clones in this sample may be carry-over from other donors' samples. The sample comprised PBMCs. CDR3 DNA sequence: TGTGCCAGTAAAACAGCGGGGTCCTACGAGCAGTACTTC. It encodes CASKTAGSYEQYF.